These 4 T cell receptor beta chains came from one sample sequenced in a study of blood T cell repertoires in COVID-19. Libraries were prepared by immunoSEQ multiplex PCR; TCRdb keeps only in-frame clonotypes and omits some of them. The data show about 84,000 clones, about four fifths seen once. Sequencing input: peripheral blood. These receptor sequences come from an elderly man with active or convalescent COVID-19.

This chain joins TRBV29-1 and TRBJ2-2; TRBD1 aligns across 8 bases. V shed 6 bases and J 5 bases; nucleotides not matched to a gene: 5. Germline V lookup: CDR1 SQVTM, CDR2 ANQGSEA. The CDR3 is 13 amino acids. The CDR3 sequence is CSVSTGATGELFF. The CDR3 DNA is TGCAGCGTATCGACAGGGGCGACCGGGGAGCTGTTTTTT.

The chain has TRBV15 and TRBJ1-1; no clear D. This CDR3 is built from 16 residues. The germline gives CDR1 LNHNV, CDR2 YYDKDF (reference sequence). Deletions cut 1 base from V and 5 bases from J, with 17 bases between. CDR3 DNA sequence: TGTGCCACCAGCAGAGCGGGATACACGGGGTGGACTGAAGCTTTCTTT. Translating gives CATSRAGYTGWTEAFF.

This clone was observed a few times. The J gene is TRBJ1-1, the V gene TRBV19; TRBD1 matches at 7 bases. Germline V CDR1 and CDR2: LNHDA, SQIVND (reference sequence). This CDR3 has 14 amino acids. J gave up 3 bases and V 7 bases, and 8 bases lay outside the gene matches. The CDR3, as DNA: TGTGCCAGTAAATTCACAGGGGATCACACTGAAGCTTTCTTT. This encodes CASKFTGDHTEAFF.

V is TRBV29-1 and J is TRBJ1-3; D call uncertain. The germline V gene has CDR1 SQVTM and CDR2 ANQGSEA. There are 13 residues in the CDR3. Trimming pared 3 bases from V and 6 bases from J, leaving 12 bases between. The CDR3 bases are TGCAGCGTTGATTCGGGAGTTGAAAACACCATATATTTT. Translating gives CSVDSGVENTIYF.